Given below is one T cell receptor (beta chain) in context. As yet, its antigen is unknown. The record originates from a study of cytomegalovirus exposure and HLA in healthy donors. V lost 7 bases and J lost 0; bases outside the gene matches: 5. The CDR3 covers 14 residues. The germline V gene has CDR1 MNHNS and CDR2 SASEGT. Overall study results and limits: Sequences of the TCR beta chain were said to predict the HLA-A and HLA-B alleles of most subjects accurately. Prior analysis indicated that the majority of TCR beta V segments exhibited productivity approximately 87% or approximately 30% of the time.

Use of 60 Vbeta and 13 Jbeta primers characterized the PCR. Here immunoSEQ multiplex PCR was the method, and the copy in TCRdb shows in-frame clones only, minus some. The repertoire holds 200,000 to 250,000 clones, with 80% to 90% as singletons. Input material: PBMCs. The clonotype was recovered from a man in his thirties or forties in good health and CMV-seronegative. The chain uses TRBV6-1 and TRBJ1-1; TRBD1 aligns across 7 bases. The CDR3 region is CASKRDSMNTEAFF. The CDR3 nucleotides read TGTGCCAGCAAACGGGACAGTATGAACACTGAAGCTTTCTTT.